This T cell receptor beta chain was found in a study of OX40 agonist ivuxolimab in advanced cancers. At the level of the study: In this cohort, patients received ivuxolimab, an agonistic anti-OX40 (CD134) antibody. Earlier anti-PD-1, anti-PD-L1 or anti-CTLA-4 therapy was permitted; roughly 37% had received some.

A word on this clone: Its target is unknown.

Germline CDR1 and CDR2: MDHEN and SYDVKM. The CDR3 runs 14 residues. Deletions cut 6 bases from V and 3 bases from J, with 12 bases between. Clones were sequenced by immunoSEQ multiplex PCR, and TCRdb holds only the in-frame ones, with some missing. This table holds tens of thousands of clones, 85% to 95% found once. Study observations and caveats: Low levels of normalized T-cell clonal expansion also appeared in some nonresponders. Low clonal expansion, among the lowest seen, marked partial responders at 0.1-3.0 mg/kg.

The chain joins TRBV28 to TRBJ1-5; D is perhaps TRBD1 (5 bases). The receptor comes from an adult with an advanced solid tumor such as melanoma, head and neck, liver or kidney cancer. Sequenced material: CD4+ or CD8+ T cells sorted from blood, taken in a trial of the OX40 agonist ivuxolimab. The CDR3 nucleotides are TGTGCCAGCAGCCTAAGGGGAGCCAATCAGCCCCAGCATTTT. It codes for CASSLRGANQPQHF.